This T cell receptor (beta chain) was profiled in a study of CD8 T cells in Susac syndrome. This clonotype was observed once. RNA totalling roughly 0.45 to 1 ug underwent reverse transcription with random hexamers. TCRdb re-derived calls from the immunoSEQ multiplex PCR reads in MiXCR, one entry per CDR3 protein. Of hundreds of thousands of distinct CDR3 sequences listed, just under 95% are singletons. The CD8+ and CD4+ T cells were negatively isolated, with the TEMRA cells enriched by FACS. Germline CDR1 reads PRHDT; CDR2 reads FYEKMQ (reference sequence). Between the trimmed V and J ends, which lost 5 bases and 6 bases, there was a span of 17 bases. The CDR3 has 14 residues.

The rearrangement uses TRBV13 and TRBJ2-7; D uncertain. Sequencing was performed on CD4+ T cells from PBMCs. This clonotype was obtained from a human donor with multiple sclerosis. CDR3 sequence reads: CASSPPGQVLEQYF. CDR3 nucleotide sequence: TGTGCCAGCAGCCCCCCCGGCCAGGTTCTCGAGCAGTACTTC.